Listed below are T cell receptor beta chains from one sample, sequenced in a study of blood T cell repertoires in COVID-19. TCRdb keeps only in-frame clones here, not all; method: immunoSEQ multiplex PCR. This table holds just under 350,000 clones, under 95% found once. The sequencing sample was made of peripheral blood. The receptors were sampled from a young woman who had recovered from COVID-19. CDR3s include the opening cysteine and the closing phenylalanine or tryptophan. Each record gives: D gene, clone size, J gene, CDR3 length, V gene, CDR3 protein, CDR3 DNA. A D gene is named only where the DNA matches it firmly. Size is stated for part of the rows, as once, few or many counts, or as a class when the clone is expanded.

TRBD2 | NA | TRBJ2-1 | 16 | TRBV9 | CASSVSGLAGSDEQFF | TGTGCCAGCAGCGTCTCAGGACTAGCGGGATCGGATGAGCAGTTCTTC
NA | NA | TRBJ2-5 | 13 | TRBV5-4 | CASSTNMRETQYF | TGTGCCAGCAGCACGAATATGCGTGAGACCCAGTACTTC
TRBD2 | NA | TRBJ2-5 | 17 | TRBV2 | CASLRLAGGTLPETQYF | TGTGCCAGCCTGAGACTAGCGGGAGGGACCCTCCCAGAGACCCAGTACTTC
NA | NA | TRBJ2-1 | 17 | TRBV6-2/TRBV6-3 | CASSYLGKSLGNNEQFF | TGTGCCAGCAGTTACTTGGGCAAATCACTAGGGAACAATGAGCAGTTCTTC
NA | once | TRBJ1-1 | 16 | TRBV10-1 | CASSEFGRGGPDEAFF | TGCGCCAGCAGTGAGTTCGGAAGGGGCGGACCAGATGAAGCTTTCTTT
TRBD2 | NA | TRBJ2-6 | 15 | TRBV28 | CASAYRGAGANVLTF | TGTGCCAGCGCCTACCGGGGGGCTGGGGCCAACGTCCTGACTTTC
NA | NA | TRBJ2-5 | 16 | TRBV27 | CASSPSGAGGRETQYF | TGTGCCAGCAGTCCTTCGGGCGCAGGGGGGAGAGAGACCCAGTACTTC
NA | once | TRBJ2-2 | 15 | TRBV5-1 | CASSSAGTPTGELFF | TGCGCCAGCAGCTCCGCCGGGACTCCAACCGGGGAGCTGTTTTTT
TRBD2 | once | TRBJ2-5 | 16 | TRBV7-2 | CASSTRLAGNQETQYF | TGTGCCAGCAGCACAAGACTAGCGGGAAATCAAGAGACCCAGTACTTC
NA | NA | TRBJ1-1 | 13 | TRBV2 | CASYLDRNTEAFF | TGTGCCTCATACCTTGACAGGAACACTGAAGCTTTCTTT
TRBD1 | NA | TRBJ1-2 | 18 | TRBV29-1 | CSGGVGAGRGLGPYGYTF | TGCAGCGGCGGCGTCGGAGCAGGCAGGGGGCTAGGCCCCTATGGCTACACCTTC
TRBD1 | once | TRBJ1-2 | 12 | TRBV30 | CADGQGSFGYTF | TGTGCCGATGGACAGGGATCCTTTGGCTACACCTTC
TRBD1 | NA | TRBJ1-1 | 16 | TRBV6-2/TRBV6-3 | CASSQLPDRGSTEAFF | TGTGCCAGCAGTCAACTACCCGACAGGGGAAGCACTGAAGCTTTCTTT
TRBD1 | NA | TRBJ1-3 | 16 | TRBV7-8 | CASSSGQGGSGNTIYF | TGTGCCAGCAGCTCGGGACAGGGAGGCTCTGGAAACACCATATATTTT
NA | NA | TRBJ2-3 | 15 | TRBV7-8 | CASSLLRGGTDTQYF | TGTGCCAGCAGCTTGTTGCGGGGAGGCACAGATACGCAGTATTTT
NA | few | TRBJ1-1 | 10 | TRBV29-1 | CSVEQGGAFF | TGCAGCGTTGAACAGGGCGGAGCTTTCTTT
NA | NA | TRBJ1-5 | 12 | TRBV6-5 | CASGQINQPQHF | TGTGCCAGCGGACAGATCAATCAGCCCCAGCATTTT
NA | few | TRBJ2-5 | 16 | TRBV7-9 | CASSCIDDKAVETQYF | TGTGCCAGCAGCTGCATCGACGATAAAGCGGTAGAGACCCAGTACTTC
TRBD2 | once | TRBJ2-1 | 15 | TRBV6-5 | CASSYTASGYNEQFF | TGTGCCAGCAGTTACACGGCTAGCGGGTACAATGAGCAGTTCTTC
NA | NA | TRBJ2-2 | 18 | TRBV7-9 | CASSSSPSEPSNTGELFF | TGTGCCAGCAGCTCATCTCCTAGCGAACCCTCGAACACCGGGGAGCTGTTTTTT
TRBD2 | NA | TRBJ2-1 | 16 | TRBV5-1 | CASRPSSGSSYNEQFF | TGCGCCAGCAGACCAAGTAGCGGGAGCTCCTACAATGAGCAGTTCTTC
TRBD1 | NA | TRBJ1-4 | 13 | TRBV24-1 | CATDRAINEKLFF | TGTGCCACAGACAGGGCAATTAATGAAAAACTGTTTTTT
TRBD1 | NA | TRBJ1-2 | 14 | TRBV6-2/TRBV6-3 | CASSRQGAPRGYTF | TGTGCCAGCAGTCGACAGGGGGCGCCGCGCGGCTACACCTTC
NA | few | TRBJ2-1 | 14 | TRBV5-6 | CASSLGASYNEQFF | TGTGCCAGCAGCTTGGGGGCCAGCTACAATGAGCAGTTCTTC
TRBD2 | NA | TRBJ2-1 | 17 | TRBV3-1/TRBV3-2 | CASSQDWAGGDYNEQFF | TGTGCCAGCAGCCAAGATTGGGCGGGAGGCGACTACAATGAGCAGTTCTTC
NA | once | TRBJ2-1 | 16 | TRBV7-9 | CASRSSRGSSYNEQFF | TGTGCCAGCAGATCTAGTCGGGGGAGCTCCTACAATGAGCAGTTCTTC
TRBD1 | NA | TRBJ1-2 | 15 | TRBV11-3 | CASSFGTGADYGYTF | TGTGCCAGCAGCTTTGGTACAGGGGCCGACTATGGCTACACCTTC
NA | NA | TRBJ1-6 | 14 | TRBV4-3 | CASARQGNRSPLHF | TGCGCCAGCGCTCGTCAGGGGAATAGGTCACCCCTCCACTTT
NA | NA | TRBJ2-3 | 14 | TRBV27 | CASSLGQPILAQYF | TGTGCCAGCAGTTTAGGGCAGCCTATCTTAGCGCAGTATTTT
NA | NA | TRBJ2-3 | 16 | TRBV5-1 | CASRISWGPSTDTQYF | TGCGCCAGCAGAATTTCGTGGGGGCCCAGCACAGATACGCAGTATTTT
NA | NA | TRBJ2-3 | 15 | TRBV5-4 | CASRSGTASTDTQYF | TGTGCCAGCAGATCCGGGACTGCGAGCACAGATACGCAGTATTTT
TRBD2 | NA | TRBJ2-3 | 18 | TRBV24-1 | CATSDRERTSGRADTQYF | TGTGCCACCAGTGATCGGGAGAGGACTAGCGGGAGGGCAGATACGCAGTATTTT
TRBD1 | NA | TRBJ2-1 | 15 | TRBV6-5 | CASSKQGAQDNEQFF | TGTGCCAGCAGTAAACAGGGGGCGCAGGACAATGAGCAGTTCTTC
NA | once | TRBJ2-3 | 16 | TRBV24-1 | CATSGSDSYGGDTQYF | TGTGCCACCAGTGGCTCCGACAGTTACGGAGGGGATACGCAGTATTTT
TRBD2 | NA | TRBJ2-1 | 16 | TRBV7-2 | CASSSDSGISYNEQFF | TGTGCCAGCAGCTCTGATAGCGGGATATCCTACAATGAGCAGTTCTTC
NA | NA | TRBJ2-1 | 15 | TRBV11-3 | CASSSRLAMFDEQFF | TGTGCCAGCAGCTCCCGTCTAGCCATGTTCGATGAGCAGTTCTTC
TRBD1 | NA | TRBJ2-1 | 18 | TRBV27 | CASSLFPLTGSSYNEQFF | TGTGCCAGCAGTTTATTTCCCCTGACAGGGAGCTCCTACAATGAGCAGTTCTTC
NA | NA | TRBJ1-2 | 15 | TRBV24-1 | CATSDRTGQSYGYTF | TGTGCCACCAGTGACAGGACGGGACAAAGCTATGGCTACACCTTC
TRBD1 | many | TRBJ1-5 | 12 | TRBV27 | CASGQGFQPQHF | TGTGCCTCGGGACAGGGATTTCAGCCCCAGCATTTT
NA | few | TRBJ1-3 | 15 | TRBV6-5 | CASSYEREPGNTIYF | TGTGCCAGCAGTTACGAACGGGAACCTGGAAACACCATATATTTT
NA | NA | TRBJ2-6 | 16 | TRBV11-3 | CASSLVLRSGANVLTF | TGTGCCAGCAGCTTAGTACTCCGCTCTGGGGCCAACGTCCTGACTTTC
NA | NA | TRBJ2-3 | 13 | TRBV30 | CAWSTGTLDTQYF | TGTGCCTGGAGTACGGGGACTTTGGATACGCAGTATTTT
NA | NA | TRBJ1-2 | 16 | TRBV5-4 | CASSLDLAELNYGYTF | TGTGCCAGCAGCTTGGATTTAGCAGAATTAAACTATGGCTACACCTTC
NA | NA | TRBJ2-1 | 15 | TRBV27 | CASSSQGTSYNEQFF | TGTGCCAGCAGCTCTCAGGGGACGTCCTACAATGAGCAGTTCTTC
NA | NA | TRBJ2-3 | 16 | TRBV6-5 | CASSYSTGRGADTQYF | TGTGCCAGCAGTTACTCGACCGGGAGAGGGGCAGATACGCAGTATTTT
TRBD1 | NA | TRBJ1-2 | 14 | TRBV24-1 | CATSDPDRAYGYTF | TGTGCCACCAGTGACCCAGACAGGGCGTATGGCTACACCTTC
NA | NA | TRBJ1-2 | 14 | TRBV6-6 | CASTITVAGYGYTF | TGTGCCAGCACCATAACGGTAGCTGGCTATGGCTACACCTTC
NA | NA | TRBJ2-3 | 15 | TRBV9 | CASSVDVAATDTQYF | TGTGCCAGCAGCGTAGACGTAGCGGCCACAGATACGCAGTATTTT
NA | NA | TRBJ1-5 | 14 | TRBV7-2 | CASSLFQEYQPQHF | TGTGCCAGCAGCTTATTCCAGGAATATCAGCCCCAGCATTTT
TRBD2 | once | TRBJ2-3 | 14 | TRBV20-1 | CSASGVAGVVRKYF | TGCAGTGCTAGTGGTGTAGCGGGAGTGGTTCGGAAGTATTTT
NA | NA | TRBJ1-2 | 14 | TRBV6-5 | CASSYSGVNYGYTF | TGTGCCAGCAGTTACTCGGGAGTTAACTATGGCTACACCTTC
NA | NA | TRBJ2-3 | 16 | TRBV4-1 | CASSQGQNRRTDTQYF | TGCGCCAGCAGCCAGGGCCAAAACAGGCGCACAGATACGCAGTATTTT